A selection of T cell receptor beta chains follows, all from one sample in a study of T-cell memory formation after mild COVID-19. MiXCR, applied by TCRdb to the 5' RACE reads, yields one record per CDR3 protein. The data contain around 320,000 distinct CDR3 sequences, over 25% of them singletons. The material sequenced was PBMCs or a T cell subset sorted from them (not recorded which). These receptors all come from an adult woman who had mild COVID-19 (a few samples of this study predate the infection). Cell type and time point are not known. Both conserved end residues are part of each CDR3. D genes are given only for firm matches. Only part of the rows carry a size: once, few, many, or a class if the clone is expanded.

V	size	D	J	CDR3	DNA
TRBV20-1	few	NA	TRBJ1-2	CSAPPAGYYGYTF	TGCAGTGCTCCCCCGGCAGGGTACTATGGCTACACCTTC
TRBV12-3/TRBV12-4	few	NA	TRBJ1-2	CASSLRIGNDGYTF	TGTGCCAGCAGTCTCCGTATAGGGAACGATGGCTACACCTTC
TRBV29-1	NA	TRBD1	TRBJ1-2	CSVVRQGSYGYTF	TGCAGCGTTGTGAGACAGGGGAGCTATGGCTACACCTTC
TRBV2	NA	TRBD2	TRBJ2-1	CASSPRLAGGLGGNEQFF	TGTGCCAGCAGCCCTCGACTAGCGGGAGGGCTCGGTGGAAATGAGCAGTTCTTC
TRBV7-9	few	TRBD2	TRBJ2-7	CASSPGLSLREQYF	TGTGCCAGCAGCCCGGGACTATCCCTACGAGAGCAGTACTTC
TRBV11-1	NA	TRBD2	TRBJ2-1	CASSRTILAGEHEQFF	TGTGCCAGCAGCCGAACGATACTAGCGGGAGAACACGAGCAGTTCTTC
TRBV7-3	few	TRBD2	TRBJ2-5	CASSLASGGAETQYF	TGTGCCAGCAGCTTGGCGAGCGGGGGGGCGGAGACCCAGTACTTC
TRBV24-1	NA	NA	TRBJ1-4	CATSEAGNEKLFF	TGTGCCACCAGTGAAGCAGGGAATGAAAAACTGTTTTTT
TRBV25-1	NA	NA	TRBJ2-1	CASSDLGFNEQFF	TGTGCCAGCAGTGATCTGGGGTTCAATGAGCAGTTCTTC
TRBV5-6	NA	NA	TRBJ2-6	CASSTGISGANVLTF	TGTGCCAGCAGCACAGGGATCTCTGGGGCCAACGTCCTGACTTTC
TRBV6-2/TRBV6-3	NA	TRBD2	TRBJ2-7	CASSQPLAVTGSYEQYF	TGTGCCAGCAGCCAACCTCTAGCGGTTACCGGCTCCTACGAGCAGTACTTC
TRBV7-6	NA	NA	TRBJ1-6	CASSRNTGNNSPLHF	TGTGCCAGCAGTCGAAACACAGGAAACAATTCACCCCTCCACTTT
TRBV20-1	once	NA	TRBJ1-3	CSAFPLSGALSGNTIYF	TGCAGTGCTTTCCCTCTTTCAGGCGCACTCTCTGGAAACACCATATATTTT
TRBV4-1	few	NA	TRBJ2-6	CASSQGGPGSGANVLTF	TGCGCCAGCAGCCAGGGGGGACCGGGCTCTGGGGCCAACGTCCTGACTTTC
TRBV28	NA	NA	TRBJ1-1	CASPNRLTEAFF	TGTGCCAGCCCGAACAGGCTCACTGAAGCTTTCTTT
TRBV4-3	NA	TRBD2	TRBJ2-3	CASSHRLAGDTDTQYF	TGCGCCAGCAGCCACAGGCTAGCGGGAGACACAGATACGCAGTATTTT
TRBV4-1	many	TRBD1	TRBJ2-6	CASMTQGAGANVLTF	TGCGCCAGCATGACACAGGGGGCTGGGGCCAACGTCCTGACTTTC
TRBV5-1	NA	TRBD1	TRBJ1-1	CASSLAGTGGRVDTEAFF	TGCGCCAGCAGCTTGGCCGGGACAGGGGGCAGGGTCGACACTGAAGCTTTCTTT
TRBV5-1	few	NA	TRBJ2-5	CASSLGASKETQYF	TGCGCCAGCAGCTTGGGGGCCTCTAAAGAGACCCAGTACTTC
TRBV5-5	NA	NA	TRBJ1-3	CASRAVHSGNTIYF	TGTGCCAGCAGGGCAGTGCACTCTGGAAACACCATATATTTT
TRBV3-1	NA	NA	TRBJ1-1	CASSRSEGTAFF	TGTGCCAGCAGCCGTTCGGAGGGAACGGCTTTCTTT
TRBV5-1	NA	NA	TRBJ2-2	CASSWDGLNTGELFF	TGCGCCAGCAGCTGGGACGGACTAAACACCGGGGAGCTGTTTTTT